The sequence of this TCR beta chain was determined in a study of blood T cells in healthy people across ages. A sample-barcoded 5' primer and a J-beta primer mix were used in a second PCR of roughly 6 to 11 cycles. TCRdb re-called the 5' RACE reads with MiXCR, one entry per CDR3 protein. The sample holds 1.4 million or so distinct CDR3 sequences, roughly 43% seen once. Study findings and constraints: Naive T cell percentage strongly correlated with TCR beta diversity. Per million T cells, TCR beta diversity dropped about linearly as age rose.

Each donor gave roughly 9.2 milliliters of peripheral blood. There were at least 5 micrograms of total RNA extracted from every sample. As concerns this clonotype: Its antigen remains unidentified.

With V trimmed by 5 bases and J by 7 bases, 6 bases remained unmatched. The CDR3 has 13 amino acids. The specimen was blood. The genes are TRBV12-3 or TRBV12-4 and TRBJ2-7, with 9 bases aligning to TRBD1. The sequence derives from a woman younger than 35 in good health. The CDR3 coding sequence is TGTGCCAGCAGTAGGGACAGGGAACATGAGCAGTACTTC. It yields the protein CASSRDREHEQYF.